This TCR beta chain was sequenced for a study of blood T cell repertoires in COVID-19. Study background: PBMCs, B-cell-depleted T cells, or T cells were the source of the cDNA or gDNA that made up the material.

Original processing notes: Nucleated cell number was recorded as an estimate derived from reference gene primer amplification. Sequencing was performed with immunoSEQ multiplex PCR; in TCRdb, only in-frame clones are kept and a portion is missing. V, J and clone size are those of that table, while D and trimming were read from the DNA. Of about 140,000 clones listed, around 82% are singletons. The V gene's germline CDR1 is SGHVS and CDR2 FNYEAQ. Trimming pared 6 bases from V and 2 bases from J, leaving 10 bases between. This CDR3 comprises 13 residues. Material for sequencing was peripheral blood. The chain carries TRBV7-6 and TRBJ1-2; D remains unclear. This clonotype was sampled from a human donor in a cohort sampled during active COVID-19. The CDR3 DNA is TGTGCCAGCAGTTTACCGGGAAACTATGGCTACACCTTC. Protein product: CASSLPGNYGYTF.